The present T cell receptor beta chain was sequenced within a study of blood T cell repertoires in COVID-19. CDR1 SGHRS and CDR2 YFSETQ come from the germline V gene. The CDR3 is 18 residues long. Trimming cost V 1 base and J 10 bases; bases outside gene matches: 20. Here immunoSEQ multiplex PCR was the method, and the copy in TCRdb shows in-frame clones only, minus some. The sample comprises 100,000 to 120,000 clones, approximately 82% of which are singletons, and 3% to 4% rests with the top ten. This chain connects TRBV5-1 to TRBJ2-1; 7 bases agree with TRBD2. The sequence was collected from a woman of 80 years or more with acute or convalescent COVID-19. The sequenced material came from peripheral blood. The CDR3 region has the DNA TGCGCCAGCAGCTTGCCTCTGCGGGGGACTCCCCTACAATCGGAGCAGTTCTTC. Translated: CASSLPLRGTPLQSEQFF.